The entry that follows covers one TCR beta chain sequence. The antigen is unknown. Produced via immunoSEQ multiplex PCR; TCRdb's table is partial and in-frame only. The table has tens of thousands of clones, approximately 90% seen once. The data were taken from a study of lymphopenia after photon versus proton radiotherapy. Findings and limits, study-wide: Authors raise, but do not show, better survival with proton therapy. After the lymphocyte nadir, photon-treated repertoires showed oligoclonal expansion, especially of CD8+ Temra cells. Proton therapy kept repertoires fairly stable, unlike photons, which gained effector/memory cells. Post-nadir TCR diversity decline inversely tracked overall survival among those who died.

The germline V and J ends were trimmed by 4 bases and 10 bases, with 14 bases remaining between them. Per germline, CDR1 MGHRA and CDR2 YSYEKL. The CDR3 runs to 14 residues. The genes are TRBV4-1 and TRBJ1-6; tentative D call: TRBD1 (5 bases). The source is a man older than 75 with esophageal cancer. The specimen comprised peripheral blood, sampled from a patient treated with proton-based radiotherapy. DNA of the CDR3: TGCGCCAGCAGCCGACCCGGCGGGGGATCACCCCTCCACTTT. Translated, it gives CASSRPGGGSPLHF.